The 19 T cell receptor beta chains reported below all come from one sample, sequenced in a study of cytomegalovirus exposure and HLA in healthy donors. Both 60 Vbeta primers and 13 Jbeta primers went into the PCR. Generated by immunoSEQ multiplex PCR, the TCRdb table keeps only in-frame clones and is missing some. Of over 150,000 clones in the sample, just under 80% were seen once. Sequencing input: PBMCs. Receptor source: a woman aged 45-65 years in good health and CMV-seronegative.

This chain connects TRBV29-1 to TRBJ1-1, with D unclear. This CDR3 region has 10 residues. Germline assignment: CDR1 SQVTM and CDR2 ANQGSEA. V lost 5 bases and J lost 3, with 4 bases in between. The CDR3 sequence is CSVRYTEAFF. In DNA, the CDR3 is TGCAGCGTTCGGTACACTGAAGCTTTCTTT. Full variable domain (remainder filled in from reference TRBV29-1 and TRBJ1-1): SAVISQKPSRDICQRGTSLTIQCQVDSQVTMMFWYRQQPGQSLTLIATANQGSEATYESGFVIDKFPISRPNLTFSTLTVSNMSPEDSSIYLCSVRYTEAFFGQGTRLTVV.

The V gene is TRBV6-6, the J gene TRBJ1-4; perhaps TRBD1 as D (6 bases). Trimming took off 7 bases at V and 8 bases at J, with 14 bases between the two ends. Germline lookup yields CDR1 MNHNY and CDR2 SVGAGI (reference sequence). CDR3 length: 13 residues. The CDR3 sequence: CASMSGVGEKLFF. CDR3 bases: TGTGCCAGCATGTCAGGGGTTGGCGAAAAACTGTTTTTT.

This sequence joins TRBV15 and TRBJ2-1; 9 bases line up with TRBD2. There are 16 residues in the CDR3. J was trimmed by 10 bases and V by 1 base; bases with no gene match: 11. Germline CDR1 and CDR2: LNHNV and YYDKDF (reference sequence). CDR3 loop: CATSRGGEGLAREQFF. CDR3 nucleotides: TGTGCCACCAGCAGAGGGGGCGAGGGACTAGCAAGGGAGCAGTTCTTC.

The chain combines TRBV5-1 with TRBJ1-4, with D perhaps TRBD1 (6 bases). In germline, CDR1 is SGHRS, CDR2 YFSETQ. CDR3 length equals 14 residues. V lost 3 bases and J lost 8, with 14 bases in between. The CDR3 bases are TGCGCCAGCAGCTCACAGGGCCCGGGGGAAAAACTGTTTTTT. This translates into CASSSQGPGEKLFF. Drawing the rest from reference TRBV5-1 and TRBJ1-4, the complete variable domain is KAGVTQTPRYLIKTRGQQVTLSCSPISGHRSVSWYQQTPGQGLQFLFEYFSETQRNKGNFPGRFSGRQFSNSRSEMNVSTLELGDSALYLCASSSQGPGEKLFFGSGTQLSVL.

The rearrangement joins TRBV10-1 to TRBJ2-7; 9 bases line up with TRBD1. Trimming cost V 6 bases and J 3 bases; bases outside gene matches: 9. CDR1 WNHNN and CDR2 SYGVQD come from the germline V gene (reference sequence). CDR3 size: 15 residues. The CDR3 DNA sequence: TGCGCCAGCAGCGCGGGACAGGGAGTAGTCTACGAGCAGTACTTC. Translation: CASSAGQGVVYEQYF.

This clone was recorded once. The rearrangement uses TRBV28 and TRBJ1-1; the match to TRBD1 covers 10 bases. The CDR3 contains 15 residues. J was trimmed by 4 bases and V by 7 bases; bases with no gene match: 9. Germline CDR1 MDHEN, CDR2 SYDVKM. In DNA, the CDR3 is TGTGCCAGCACCCTATGGGGGACAGGGGTCACTGAAGCTTTCTTT. This gives the protein CASTLWGTGVTEAFF. The full variable domain, completed using reference TRBV28 and TRBJ1-1, is DVKVTQSSRYLVKRTGEKVFLECVQDMDHENMFWYRQDPGLGLRLIYFSYDVKMKEKGDIPEGYSVSREKKERFSLILESASTNQTSMYLCASTLWGTGVTEAFFGQGTRLTVV.

The V call is TRBV10-3, the J call TRBJ2-1, with 14 bases matching TRBD2. CDR1 and CDR2 from the germline V gene are ENHRY and SYGVKD. Losses at the gene ends were 10 bases for V and 2 bases for J; bases not matched to a gene: 7. The CDR3 extends over 16 amino acids. Written as DNA, the CDR3 is TGTGCCACGGGGACTAGCGGGAGTACCACCTACAATGAGCAGTTCTTC. Translation: CATGTSGSTTYNEQFF.

The genes are TRBV4-3 and TRBJ1-5, with unresolved D. Per germline, CDR1 LGHNA and CDR2 YSLEER. Trimming stripped 1 base from V and 0 bases from J, with 13 bases between. This CDR3 spans 17 amino acids. CDR3 DNA: TGCGCCAGCAGCCAAGGAGCGGGCACTTATAGCAATCAGCCCCAGCATTTT. Amino acid sequence: CASSQGAGTYSNQPQHF.

The chain is built from TRBV9 and TRBJ2-7, with TRBD1 matching 8 bases. The germline V gene has CDR1 SGDLS and CDR2 YYNGEE. The V gene end was trimmed by 3 bases and the J gene end by 1 base; junction bases not matched to a gene: 15. CDR3 length equals 18 residues. The CDR3 DNA sequence: TGTGCCAGCAGCGCAACCCCGGGACAGGTCGGTCGTTCCTACGAGCAGTACTTC. Protein: CASSATPGQVGRSYEQYF.

This rearrangement joins TRBV19 to TRBJ1-5; the match to TRBD1 covers 7 bases. Germline values: CDR1 LNHDA, CDR2 SQIVND (reference sequence). The CDR3 is 17 amino acids. The V and J ends lost 8 bases and 0 bases, in that order; junction bases with no gene match: 13. The CDR3: CASCRTRQGNSNQPQHF. The CDR3 DNA reads as TGTGCCAGTTGTAGAACTCGACAGGGCAATAGCAATCAGCCCCAGCATTTT.

The rearrangement links TRBV4-3 to TRBJ1-2, with D perhaps matching TRBD1 (6 bases). V was trimmed by 4 bases and J by 0 bases, leaving 12 bases between them. Germline V lookup: CDR1 LGHNA, CDR2 YSLEER. This CDR3 contains 15 residues. As DNA, the CDR3 is TGCGCCAGCAGCCCGTCCTGGGGGCCTAACTATGGCTACACCTTC. It specifies CASSPSWGPNYGYTF.

This chain links TRBV5-1 with TRBJ1-4, with unresolved D. Trimming removed 4 bases from V and 0 bases from J, with 19 bases in between. The CDR3 loop spans 18 amino acids. Germline assignment: CDR1 SGHRS and CDR2 YFSETQ. DNA for the CDR3: TGCGCCAGCAGCCCCATTCCCTCCCCCCGGGCAACTAATGAAAAACTGTTTTTT. Its protein is CASSPIPSPRATNEKLFF.

The rearrangement uses TRBV5-8 and TRBJ2-1; TRBD2 might be the D (6 bases). This CDR3 spans 15 amino acids. Germline values: CDR1 SGHTS, CDR2 YDEGEE. V lost 4 bases and J lost 3, with 14 bases in between. CDR3 sequence: CASSRTGSFYNEQFF. In DNA, the CDR3 is TGTGCCAGCAGCCGGACCGGGAGCTTCTACAATGAGCAGTTCTTC.

This clone has more than one count but fewer than ten. J is TRBJ2-3 and V is TRBV7-2; 7 nucleotides agree with TRBD2. Per the germline V gene, CDR1 is SGHTA and CDR2 is FQGNSA. This CDR3 region has 16 residues. Trimming took 4 bases from V and 2 from J; bases not matched to a gene: 9. The chain's CDR3 is CASSSSPAGNTDTQYF. CDR3 nucleotide sequence: TGTGCCAGCAGCTCCTCTCCAGCGGGGAACACAGATACGCAGTATTTT. Using reference TRBV7-2 and TRBJ2-3 for the parts outside the CDR3, the full variable domain is GAGVSQSPSNKVTEKGKDVELRCDPISGHTALYWYRQSLGQGLEFLIYFQGNSAPDKSGLPSDRFSAERTGGSVSTLTIQRTQQEDSAVYLCASSSSPAGNTDTQYFGPGTRLTVL.

The chain uses TRBV9 and TRBJ1-1, with no clear D. This CDR3 is 10 amino acids long. V dropped 10 bases and J dropped 1 base, with 5 bases sitting between them. Germline loops: CDR1 SGDLS, CDR2 YYNGEE. The DNA for the CDR3 is TGTGCCGGCCGGAACACTGAAGCTTTCTTT. This sequence encodes CAGRNTEAFF. Using reference TRBV9 and TRBJ1-1 for the parts outside the CDR3, the full variable domain is DSGVTQTPKHLITATGQRVTLRCSPRSGDLSVYWYQQSLDQGLQFLIQYYNGEERAKGNILERFSAQQFPDLHSELNLSSLELGDSALYFCAGRNTEAFFGQGTRLTVV.

CDR3 amino acids: CASSEYLAGSSYEQYF. The CDR3 nucleotides read TGTGCCAGCAGTGAATATCTAGCGGGGAGCTCCTACGAGCAGTACTTC. This chain joins TRBV2 and TRBJ2-7; TRBD2 aligns across 9 bases. V was clipped by 2 bases and J by 0 bases; unmatched bases: 5. Germline loops: CDR1 SNHLY, CDR2 FYNNEI. The CDR3 loop spans 16 amino acids.

This clone was picked up one time. Mismatch with germline at one junction end may stem from a read error. The chain uses TRBV5-1 and TRBJ1-1, with D maybe TRBD1 (6 bases). Germline loops: CDR1 SGHRS, CDR2 YFSETQ. The CDR3 is 12 residues long. CDR3 sequence (DNA): TGCGCCAGCAGGTTGGGGGCAAATGAAGCTTTCTTT. It translates to CASRLGANEAFF. The whole variable domain, filled in from reference TRBV5-1 and TRBJ1-1, reads KAGVTQTPRYLIKTRGQQVTLSCSPISGHRSVSWYQQTPGQGLQFLFEYFSETQRNKGNFPGRFSGRQFSNSRSEMNVSTLELGDSALYLCASRLGANEAFFGQGTRLTVV.

The CDR3 protein is CSGQTGTGNEKLFF. Written as DNA, the CDR3 is TGCAGCGGACAAACCGGGACAGGGAATGAAAAACTGTTTTTT. V is TRBV29-1 and J is TRBJ1-4, with 9 bases aligning to TRBD1. CDR1 and CDR2 from the germline V gene are SQVTM and ANQGSEA. This CDR3 is built from 14 residues. Trimming cost V 7 bases and J 5 bases; bases outside gene matches: 8.

The genes are TRBV29-1 and TRBJ1-2; the D gene is possibly TRBD1 (6 bases). Germline V gene data show CDR1 as SQVTM and CDR2 as ANQGSEA. The V end lost 6 bases, the J end lost 6 bases, and 14 bases lay between the germline ends. This CDR3 is 12 amino acids long. In DNA form, the CDR3 reads TGCAGCGTAGTCAGGGGAGGGGATGGCTACACCTTC. The encoded protein is CSVVRGGDGYTF.